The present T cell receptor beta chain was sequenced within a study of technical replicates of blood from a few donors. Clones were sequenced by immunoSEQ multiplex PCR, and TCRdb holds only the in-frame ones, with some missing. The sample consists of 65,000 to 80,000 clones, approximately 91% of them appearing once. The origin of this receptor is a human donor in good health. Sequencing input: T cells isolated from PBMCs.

In DNA form, the CDR3 reads TGTGCCAGCAGCGGGGACACCGACCAAGAGACCCAGTACTTC. Translation: CASSGDTDQETQYF. This chain uses TRBV7-3 with TRBJ2-5; D possibly corresponds to TRBD1 (6 bases). In germline, CDR1 is SGHTA, CDR2 FQGTGA. Trimming took off 5 bases at V and 0 bases at J, with 10 bases between the two ends. CDR3 length: 14 amino acids.